The 22 T cell receptor beta chains presented below share a single source sample, sequenced in a study of T-cell memory formation after mild COVID-19. TCRdb passed the 5' RACE reads through MiXCR, listing each CDR3 protein once. The data show some 310,000 distinct CDR3 sequences, with 20% to 25% seen just once and approximately 22% held by the top ten. The sample taken for sequencing was PBMCs or a T cell subset sorted from them (not recorded which). The receptors originated from a man younger than 35 who had mild COVID-19 (a few samples of this study predate the infection). Cell type and time point are not known.

This rearrangement joins TRBV4-1 to TRBJ2-7, with TRBD2 as a possible D gene (5 bases). V was shortened by 4 bases and J by 6 bases, with 13 bases between the two germline ends. This CDR3 is 13 amino acids long. Germline V lookup: CDR1 MGHRA, CDR2 YSYEKL. The CDR3 DNA reads as TGCGCCAGCAGCCGCAGCCGGGATACCGAGCAGTACGTC. It encodes CASSRSRDTEQYV.

This clonotype was seen more than once but under ten times. This chain uses TRBV15 with TRBJ2-1; maybe TRBD2 (5 bases). This CDR3 is 14 amino acids long. Germline V lookup: CDR1 LNHNV, CDR2 YYDKDF (reference sequence). The germline V and J ends were trimmed by 0 bases and 6 bases, with 9 bases remaining between them. Here the CDR3 DNA reads TGTGCCACCAGCAGAGACCTAGCTGGCAATGAGCAGTTCTTC. Protein sequence: CATSRDLAGNEQFF.

The chain uses TRBV4-2 and TRBJ1-2; 7 nucleotides agree with TRBD1. Germline lookup yields CDR1 LGHNA and CDR2 YNFKEQ. After removal of 0 bases from V and 0 bases from J, the junction contained 7 bases not matched to a gene. The CDR3 runs to 17 residues. DNA of the CDR3: TGTGCCAGCAGCCAAGATGTGGGACAGTTACCTAACTATGGCTACACCTTC. This encodes CASSQDVGQLPNYGYTF.

This clonotype appeared a few times. The chain is built from TRBV18 and TRBJ2-7, with 11 bases lining up with TRBD2. Germline V gene lookup returns CDR1 KGHSH and CDR2 LQKENI. Germline trimming cut 6 bases from V and 4 bases from J; bases unmatched to any gene: 5. The CDR3 is 14 amino acids. The CDR3: CASSLGTSGYEQYF. The CDR3 bases are TGTGCCAGCTCTCTTGGGACTAGCGGATACGAGCAGTACTTC. The complete variable domain, with remaining parts taken from reference TRBV18 and TRBJ2-7, reads NAGVMQNPRHLVRRRGQEARLRCSPMKGHSHVYWYRQLPEEGLKFMVYLQKENIIDESGMPKERFSAEFPKEGPSILRIQQVVRGDSAAYFCASSLGTSGYEQYFGPGTRLTVT.

The chain employs TRBV7-2 and TRBJ1-5; D is undetermined. Trimming left V 4 bases short and J 5 bases short, with 9 bases between. CDR3 length: 13 residues. In germline, CDR1 is SGHTA, CDR2 FQGNSA. This CDR3 reads CASSSDQDQPQHF. In nucleotides, the CDR3 is TGTGCCAGCAGCTCCGATCAGGATCAGCCCCAGCATTTT.

This clonotype was detected ten times or more. The CDR3 DNA reads TGTGCCAGCAGTTACTCCTACGAGCAGTACGTC. This gives the protein CASSYSYEQYV. The chain joins TRBV2 to TRBJ2-7, with D hard to call. This CDR3 comprises 11 residues. V lost 5 bases and J lost 0, with 2 bases in between. Germline V lookup: CDR1 SNHLY, CDR2 FYNNEI.

This clonotype came up many times. The V call is TRBV7-9, the J call TRBJ1-1; 9 bases match TRBD1. V trimming: 5 bases; J trimming: 5 bases; junction bases outside the gene matches: 9. Per the germline V gene, CDR1 is SEHNR and CDR2 is FQNEAQ (reference sequence). The CDR3 covers 15 residues. CDR3 protein: CASSPVRDRATEAFF. The CDR3 nucleotides are TGTGCCAGCAGCCCCGTACGGGACAGGGCAACTGAAGCTTTCTTT.

This clonotype was counted only a few times. The chain joins TRBV12-3 or TRBV12-4 to TRBJ2-7, with D perhaps matching TRBD1 (6 bases). Trimming removed 3 bases from V and 5 bases from J, with 11 bases in between. The CDR3 loop spans 13 amino acids. CDR3 in amino acids: CASSFAAGDEQYF. CDR3 sequence (DNA): TGTGCCAGCAGTTTCGCAGCAGGGGACGAGCAGTACTTC.

The chain employs TRBV27 and TRBJ1-4; D ambiguous. CDR3 length: 13 amino acids. V gave up 8 bases and J gave up 8 bases, with 15 bases separating them. The V gene's germline CDR1 is MNHEY and CDR2 SMNVEV (reference sequence). The CDR3, as DNA: TGTGCCAGCGGACTGGGAAGCGTCGAAAAACTGTTTTTT. Its translation is CASGLGSVEKLFF.

This chain joins TRBV27 and TRBJ2-4; 9 bases agree with TRBD1. The germline V gene has CDR1 MNHEY and CDR2 SMNVEV (reference sequence). The CDR3 loop spans 21 amino acids. V shed 6 bases and J 1 base; nucleotides not matched to a gene: 22. The chain's CDR3 is CASSQQQGASKNGWAKNIQYF. DNA of the CDR3: TGTGCCAGCAGCCAACAACAGGGGGCGAGCAAGAACGGGTGGGCCAAAAACATTCAGTACTTC.

V and J are TRBV6-6 and TRBJ2-1; D gene ambiguous. V was trimmed by 8 bases and J by 0 bases, leaving 11 bases between them. The CDR3 is 14 amino acids. Germline CDR1 is MNHNY and CDR2 is SVGAGI (reference sequence). The chain's CDR3 is CASFTSSSYNEQFF. CDR3 nucleotides: TGTGCCAGCTTTACTTCGAGCTCCTACAATGAGCAGTTCTTC.

This clonotype was observed a handful of times. The chain uses TRBV20-1 and TRBJ2-3; the match to TRBD2 covers 7 bases. Trimming at V came to 6 bases and at J to 2 bases, leaving 11 bases not matched to a gene. CDR3 length: 15 residues. Germline V CDR1 and CDR2: DFQATT, SNEGSKA (reference sequence). The CDR3 DNA reads as TGCAGTGCCGTTGGGCGGGGGAGCCACACAGATACGCAGTATTTT. The encoded protein is CSAVGRGSHTDTQYF.

A few counts support this clonotype. This chain connects TRBV11-2 to TRBJ2-7; no clear D. The V end lost 6 bases, the J end lost 3 bases, and 27 bases lay between the germline ends. The germline CDR1 and CDR2 sequences are SGHAT and FQNNGV. The CDR3 loop spans 18 amino acids. The CDR3 loop is CASRKTPVGSLYDYEQYF. CDR3 nucleotides: TGTGCCAGCAGGAAAACTCCTGTGGGCAGTCTTTATGACTACGAGCAGTACTTC.

The chain links TRBV6-2 or TRBV6-3 to TRBJ2-1; 12 bases line up with TRBD2. The trim removed 6 bases at V and 10 bases at J, leaving 4 bases unmatched. This CDR3 region has 13 residues. CDR1 is MNHEY and CDR2 is SVGEGT in the germline V gene. CDR3 loop: CASRPTSGGEQFF. The CDR3 DNA sequence: TGTGCCAGCAGACCAACTAGCGGGGGGGAGCAGTTCTTC.

This clonotype was observed a few times. V is TRBV5-1 and J is TRBJ1-4; the D gene is possibly TRBD1 (5 bases). The germline V gene has CDR1 SGHRS and CDR2 YFSETQ. This CDR3 contains 17 residues. Deletions cut 0 bases from V and 5 bases from J, with 17 bases between. The CDR3 reads CASSLGYGAPLNEKLFF. The CDR3, as DNA: TGCGCCAGCAGCTTGGGATATGGGGCCCCCCTGAATGAAAAACTGTTTTTT.

Only a few counts were recorded for this clonotype. The chain carries TRBV20-1 and TRBJ2-5; D possibly corresponds to TRBD1 (5 bases). CDR1 is DFQATT, CDR2 SNEGSKA, per germline (reference sequence). V was cut by 5 bases and J by 1 base, with 11 bases left in between. The length of the CDR3 is 13 residues. The CDR3 nucleotides read TGCAGTGCTGGAAGCAGGGCCCAAGAGACCCAGTACTTC. Translating gives CSAGSRAQETQYF.

This clonotype was recorded a few times. This chain connects TRBV27 to TRBJ2-7; 7 nucleotides agree with TRBD1. This CDR3 has 14 residues. The germline V gene encodes CDR1 MNHEY and CDR2 SMNVEV (reference sequence). With V trimmed by 5 bases and J by 6 bases, 10 bases remained unmatched. In nucleotides, the CDR3 is TGTGCCAGCAGTCCCCGACAGGGACGGACCGAGCAGTACTTC. Translated: CASSPRQGRTEQYF.

There are a few counts of this clonotype. This chain joins TRBV7-9 and TRBJ2-2; TRBD2 is a possible D gene (5 bases). This CDR3 contains 16 residues. Trimming removed 2 bases at V and 6 bases at J, with 16 bases between. Per the germline V gene, CDR1 is SEHNR and CDR2 is FQNEAQ (reference sequence). CDR3 amino acids: CASSLFGLRGSGELFF. CDR3 bases: TGTGCCAGCAGCTTATTTGGCCTAAGAGGGTCCGGGGAGCTGTTTTTT.

In this sample, this clonotype turned up a few times. The chain is built from TRBV7-9 and TRBJ1-1; D uncertain. V was shortened by 1 base and J by 6 bases, with 9 bases between the two germline ends. Germline V gene data show CDR1 as SEHNR and CDR2 as FQNEAQ (reference sequence). CDR3 length: 13 amino acids. CDR3 in amino acids: CASSLVIRAEAFF. CDR3 nucleotides: TGTGCCAGCAGCTTAGTGATCAGAGCTGAAGCTTTCTTT.

The rearrangement uses TRBV6-6 and TRBJ1-1; 7 bases fit TRBD1. The CDR3 has 17 amino acids. With V trimmed by 6 bases and J by 6 bases, 19 bases remained unmatched. Germline V gives CDR1 MNHNY, CDR2 SVGAGI (reference sequence). The CDR3 reads CASSRIPDPLGTAEAFF. The DNA for the CDR3 is TGTGCCAGCAGCCGGATCCCCGACCCCCTGGGGACAGCTGAAGCTTTCTTT.

The chain uses TRBV6-6 and TRBJ2-3; 9 bases match TRBD2. The CDR3 is made up of 16 amino acids. Germline V lookup: CDR1 MNHNY, CDR2 SVGAGI (reference sequence). The J segment lost 0 bases and the V segment lost 5 bases, leaving 6 bases of the junction unmatched. The CDR3 DNA is TGTGCCAGCAGTCCTCCGACTAGCGGTAGCACAGATACGCAGTATTTT. Encoded protein: CASSPPTSGSTDTQYF.

The chain recombines TRBV7-9 with TRBJ1-1; D unresolved. This CDR3 comprises 12 residues. The V and J ends lost 10 bases and 5 bases respectively, with 14 bases between them. Germline CDR1 is SEHNR and CDR2 is FQNEAQ (reference sequence). The CDR3 DNA follows: TGTGCCACCGCCCATTTGGATACTGAAGCTTTCTTT. This sequence encodes CATAHLDTEAFF.